This T cell receptor (beta chain) was recorded in a study of cytomegalovirus exposure and HLA in healthy donors. Overall study findings and caveats: Among the CMV-associated chains, three were confirmed in vitro as specific for CMV antigens. With DRB1 most and HLA-C fewest, TCR association rates differed between HLA loci in a later analysis.

This CDR3 contains 14 residues. V lost 3 bases and J lost 10, with 16 bases in between. Germline-derived CDR1 and CDR2 are LNHDA and SQIVND (reference sequence). Primers: 60 Vbeta forward and 13 Jbeta reverse. The protocol was immunoSEQ multiplex PCR, while the TCRdb copy is restricted to in-frame clones and leaves out a portion. The sample has about 180,000 clones, around 83% seen once. Remarks on this clone: Its target is unknown.

The sample was PBMCs. The chain joins TRBV19 to TRBJ1-5, with D possibly TRBD1 on 5 matching bases. The TCR was taken from a girl aged 2 to 10 in good health and CMV-seropositive. The CDR3 loop reads CASSIRTGRRPQHF. In DNA form, the CDR3 reads TGTGCCAGTAGTATCAGAACAGGCCGCAGACCCCAGCATTTT.